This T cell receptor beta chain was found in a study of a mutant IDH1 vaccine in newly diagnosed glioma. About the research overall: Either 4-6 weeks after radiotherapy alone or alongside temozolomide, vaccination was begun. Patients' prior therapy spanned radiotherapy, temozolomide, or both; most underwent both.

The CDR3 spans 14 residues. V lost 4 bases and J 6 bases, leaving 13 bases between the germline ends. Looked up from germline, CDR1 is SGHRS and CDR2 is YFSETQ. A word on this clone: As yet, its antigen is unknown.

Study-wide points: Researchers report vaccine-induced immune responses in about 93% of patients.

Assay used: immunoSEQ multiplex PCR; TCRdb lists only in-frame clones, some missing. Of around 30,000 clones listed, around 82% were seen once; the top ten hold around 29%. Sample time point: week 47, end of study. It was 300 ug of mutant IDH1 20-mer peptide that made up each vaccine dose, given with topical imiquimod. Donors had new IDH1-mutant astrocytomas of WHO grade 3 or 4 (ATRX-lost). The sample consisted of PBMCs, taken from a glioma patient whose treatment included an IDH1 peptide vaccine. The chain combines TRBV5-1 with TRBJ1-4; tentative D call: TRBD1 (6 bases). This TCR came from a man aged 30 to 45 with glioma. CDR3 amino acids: CASSPGAGDEKLFF. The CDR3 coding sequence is TGCGCCAGCAGCCCAGGGGCGGGCGATGAAAAACTGTTTTTT.